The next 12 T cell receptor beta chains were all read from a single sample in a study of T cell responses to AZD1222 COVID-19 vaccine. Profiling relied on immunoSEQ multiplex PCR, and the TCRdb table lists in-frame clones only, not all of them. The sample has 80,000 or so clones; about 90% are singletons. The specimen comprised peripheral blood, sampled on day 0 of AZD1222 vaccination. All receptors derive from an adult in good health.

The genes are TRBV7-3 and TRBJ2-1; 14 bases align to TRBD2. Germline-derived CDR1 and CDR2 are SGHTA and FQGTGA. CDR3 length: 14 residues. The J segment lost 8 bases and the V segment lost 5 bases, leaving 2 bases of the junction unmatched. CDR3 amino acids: CASSRLAGGDEQFF. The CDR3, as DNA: TGTGCCAGCAGCCGACTAGCGGGAGGGGATGAGCAGTTCTTC.

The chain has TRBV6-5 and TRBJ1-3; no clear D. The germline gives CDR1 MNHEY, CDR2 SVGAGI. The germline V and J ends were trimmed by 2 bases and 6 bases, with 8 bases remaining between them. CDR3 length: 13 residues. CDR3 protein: CASSYGNENTIYF. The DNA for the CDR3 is TGTGCCAGCAGTTACGGGAACGAAAACACCATATATTTT.

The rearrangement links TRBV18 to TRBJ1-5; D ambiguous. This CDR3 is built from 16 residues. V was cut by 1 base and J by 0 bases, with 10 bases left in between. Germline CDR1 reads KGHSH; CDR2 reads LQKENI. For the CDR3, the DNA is TGTGCCAGCTCACCACAGGGCTTGGGTAGCAATCAGCCCCAGCATTTT. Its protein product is CASSPQGLGSNQPQHF.

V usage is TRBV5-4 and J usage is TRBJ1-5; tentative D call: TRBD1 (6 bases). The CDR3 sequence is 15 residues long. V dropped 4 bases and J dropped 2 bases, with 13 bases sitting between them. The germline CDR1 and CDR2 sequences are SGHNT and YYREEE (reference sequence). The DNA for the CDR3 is TGTGCCAGCAGCGTCCAGGGGATGGGCAATCAGCCCCAGCATTTT. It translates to CASSVQGMGNQPQHF. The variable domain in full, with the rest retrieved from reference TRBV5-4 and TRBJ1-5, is ETGVTQSPTHLIKTRGQQVTLRCSSQSGHNTVSWYQQALGQGPQFIFQYYREEENGRGNFPPRFSGLQFPNYSSELNVNALELDDSALYLCASSVQGMGNQPQHFGDGTRLSIL.

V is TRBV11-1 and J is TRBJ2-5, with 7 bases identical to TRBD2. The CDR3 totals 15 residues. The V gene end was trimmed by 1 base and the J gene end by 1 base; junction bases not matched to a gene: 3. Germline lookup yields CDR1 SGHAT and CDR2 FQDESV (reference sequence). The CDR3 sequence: CASSLVAGFQETQYF. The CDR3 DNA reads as TGTGCCAGCAGCTTAGTAGCGGGTTTCCAAGAGACCCAGTACTTC.

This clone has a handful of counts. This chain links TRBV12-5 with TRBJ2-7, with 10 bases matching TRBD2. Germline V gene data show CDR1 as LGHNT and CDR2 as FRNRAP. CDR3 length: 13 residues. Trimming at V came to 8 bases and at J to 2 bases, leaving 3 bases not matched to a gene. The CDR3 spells CASRTSGTYEQYF. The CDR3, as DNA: TGTGCTAGTCGGACTAGCGGTACCTACGAGCAGTACTTC.

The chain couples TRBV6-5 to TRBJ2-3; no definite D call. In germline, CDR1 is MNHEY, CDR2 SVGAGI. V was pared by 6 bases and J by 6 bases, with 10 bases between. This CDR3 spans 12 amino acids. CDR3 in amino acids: CASRAGGDTQYF. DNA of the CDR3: TGTGCCAGCAGGGCAGGTGGTGATACGCAGTATTTT.

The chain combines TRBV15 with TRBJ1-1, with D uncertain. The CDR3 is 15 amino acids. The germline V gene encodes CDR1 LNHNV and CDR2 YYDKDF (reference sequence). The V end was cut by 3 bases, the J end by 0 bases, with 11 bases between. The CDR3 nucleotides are TGTGCCACCAGCAGGGACCTAATCATGAACACTGAAGCTTTCTTT. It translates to CATSRDLIMNTEAFF. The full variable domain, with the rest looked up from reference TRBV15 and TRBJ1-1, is DAMVIQNPRYQVTQFGKPVTLSCSQTLNHNVMYWYQQKSSQAPKLLFHYYDKDFNNEADTPDNFQSRRPNTSFCFLDIRSPGLGDTAMYLCATSRDLIMNTEAFFGQGTRLTVV.

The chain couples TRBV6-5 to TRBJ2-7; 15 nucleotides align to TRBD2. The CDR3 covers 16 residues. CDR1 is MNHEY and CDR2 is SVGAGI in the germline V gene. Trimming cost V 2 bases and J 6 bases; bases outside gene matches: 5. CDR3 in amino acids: CASSYRGTSGRSEQYF. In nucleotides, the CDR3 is TGTGCCAGCAGTTACCGCGGGACTAGCGGGAGGTCCGAGCAGTACTTC.

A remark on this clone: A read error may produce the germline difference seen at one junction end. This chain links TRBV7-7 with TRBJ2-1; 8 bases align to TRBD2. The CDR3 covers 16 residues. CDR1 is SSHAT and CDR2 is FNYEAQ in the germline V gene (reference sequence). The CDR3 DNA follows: TGTGCTAGCAGCTTAGCGGGGCTAGCGTCCTACAATGAGCAGTTCTTC. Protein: CASSLAGLASYNEQFF. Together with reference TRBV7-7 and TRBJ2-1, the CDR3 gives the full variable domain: GAGVSQSPRYKVTKRGQDVTLRCDPISSHATLYWYQQALGQGPEFLTYFNYEAQPDKSGLPSDRFSAERPEGSISTLTIQRTEQRDSAMYRCASSLAGLASYNEQFFGPGTRLTVL.

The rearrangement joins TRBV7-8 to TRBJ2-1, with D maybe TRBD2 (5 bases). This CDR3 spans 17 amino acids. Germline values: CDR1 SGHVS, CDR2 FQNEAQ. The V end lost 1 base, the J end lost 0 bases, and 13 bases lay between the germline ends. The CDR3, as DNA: TGTGCCAGCAGCTTAGGGTGGGTGGGGAGCTCCTACAATGAGCAGTTCTTC. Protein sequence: CASSLGWVGSSYNEQFF.

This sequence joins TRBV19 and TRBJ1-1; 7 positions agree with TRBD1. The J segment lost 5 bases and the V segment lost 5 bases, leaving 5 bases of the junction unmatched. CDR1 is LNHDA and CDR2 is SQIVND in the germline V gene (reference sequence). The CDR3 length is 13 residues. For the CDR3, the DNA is TGTGCCAGTAGTTTAACAGGGGAGACTGAAGCTTTCTTT. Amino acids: CASSLTGETEAFF.